The clone carrying this TCR beta chain has just one count. A read error is possible here, since a much larger clone lies one base away. It is likely a read error, because the conserved phenylalanine at the end of the CDR3 is missing. This record belongs to a study of T cells in Graves' hyperthyroidism and ophthalmopathy. The CDR3 consists of 14 residues. The J segment lost 1 base and the V segment lost 7 bases, leaving 6 bases of the junction unmatched. Per the germline V gene, CDR1 is SNHLY and CDR2 is FYNNEI. Regions amplified from RNA transcripts were the TCR beta CDR3 regions. When the TCR CDR3 underwent first-round RT-PCR, the HTBI primer set was used. TCRdb independently ran MiXCR on the multiplex PCR reads; one entry per CDR3 protein. The data show under 600,000 distinct CDR3 sequences, about 16% seen once.

Sequencing was done on a sample of blood. The chain is built from TRBV2 and TRBJ2-5; 7 bases fit TRBD1. The sequence derives from a woman aged 40 to 49 with Graves' ophthalmopathy. The CDR3 reads CASIPRDSQETQYL. The CDR3 region has the DNA TGTGCCAGCATCCCACGGGACAGCCAAGAGACCCAGTACCTC.